The TCR beta chain described here comes from a study of blood T cell repertoires in COVID-19. Across the whole study: The samples span acute and convalescent COVID-19 from the United States, Italy and Spain. PBMCs, B-cell-depleted T cells, or T cells were the source of the cDNA or gDNA that made up the material.

Authors' methods: Amplification of reference gene primers provided the estimated nucleated cell counts. Libraries were prepared by immunoSEQ multiplex PCR; TCRdb keeps only in-frame clonotypes and omits some of them. The V and J calls and clone size were taken over from that table, and D and trimming were inferred from the DNA. The data contain some 160,000 clones, 83% of them singletons. The CDR3 consists of 15 residues. Trimming shortened V by 3 bases and J by 4 bases, and 12 bases separated the two germline ends. CDR1 is MNHEY and CDR2 is SMNVEV in the germline V gene (reference sequence). The chain joins TRBV27 to TRBJ1-4; D is perhaps TRBD1 (5 bases). This receptor was obtained from a human donor in a cohort sampled during active COVID-19. Sequenced input: peripheral blood. CDR3 sequence reads: CASSFRVGLNEKLFF. CDR3 DNA sequence: TGTGCCAGCAGTTTCCGGGTGGGACTTAATGAAAAACTGTTTTTT.